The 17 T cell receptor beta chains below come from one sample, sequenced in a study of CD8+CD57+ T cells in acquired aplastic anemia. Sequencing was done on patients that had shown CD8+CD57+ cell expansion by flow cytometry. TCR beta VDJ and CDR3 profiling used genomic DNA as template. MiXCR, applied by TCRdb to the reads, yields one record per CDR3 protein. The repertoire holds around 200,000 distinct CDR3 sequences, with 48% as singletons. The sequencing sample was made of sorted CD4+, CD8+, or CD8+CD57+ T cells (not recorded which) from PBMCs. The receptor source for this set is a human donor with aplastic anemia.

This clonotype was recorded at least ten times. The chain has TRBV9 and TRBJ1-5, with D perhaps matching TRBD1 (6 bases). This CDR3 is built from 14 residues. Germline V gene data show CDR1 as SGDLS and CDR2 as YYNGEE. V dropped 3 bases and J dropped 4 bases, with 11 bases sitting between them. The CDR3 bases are TGTGCCAGCAGCGAACAGGGAACAAATCAGCCCCAGCATTTT. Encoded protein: CASSEQGTNQPQHF.

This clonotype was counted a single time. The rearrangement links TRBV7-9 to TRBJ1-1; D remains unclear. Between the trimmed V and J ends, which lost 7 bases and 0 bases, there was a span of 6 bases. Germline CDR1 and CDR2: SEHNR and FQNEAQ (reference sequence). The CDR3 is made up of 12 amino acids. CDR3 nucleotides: TGTGCCAGCACCCACTTGAACACTGAAGCTTTCTTT. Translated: CASTHLNTEAFF. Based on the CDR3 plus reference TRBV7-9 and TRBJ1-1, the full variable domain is DTGVSQNPRHKITKRGQNVTFRCDPISEHNRLYWYRQTLGQGPEFLTYFQNEAQLEKSRLLSDRFSAERPKGSFSTLEIQRTEQGDSAMYLCASTHLNTEAFFGQGTRLTVV.

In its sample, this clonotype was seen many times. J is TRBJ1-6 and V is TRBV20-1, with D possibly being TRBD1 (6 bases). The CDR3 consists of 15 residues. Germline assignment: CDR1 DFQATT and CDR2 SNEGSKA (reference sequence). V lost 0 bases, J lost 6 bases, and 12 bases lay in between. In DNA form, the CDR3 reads TGCAGTGCTAGAGACTACAGGGTTACTAATTCACCCCTCCACTTT. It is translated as CSARDYRVTNSPLHF.

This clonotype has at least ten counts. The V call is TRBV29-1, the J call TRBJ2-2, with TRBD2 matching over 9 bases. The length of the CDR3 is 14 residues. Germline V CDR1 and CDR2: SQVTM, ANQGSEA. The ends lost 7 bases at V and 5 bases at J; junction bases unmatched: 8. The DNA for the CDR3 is TGCAGCGCCAAGATCAGCGGGGGGACCGGGGAGCTGTTTTTT. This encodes CSAKISGGTGELFF.

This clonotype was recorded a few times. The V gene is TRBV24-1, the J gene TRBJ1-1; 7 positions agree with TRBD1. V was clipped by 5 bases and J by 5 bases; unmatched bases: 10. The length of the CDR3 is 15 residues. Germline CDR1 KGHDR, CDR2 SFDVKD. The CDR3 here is CATSVARQGRTEAFF. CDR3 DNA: TGTGCCACCAGTGTTGCCAGACAGGGAAGGACTGAAGCTTTCTTT.

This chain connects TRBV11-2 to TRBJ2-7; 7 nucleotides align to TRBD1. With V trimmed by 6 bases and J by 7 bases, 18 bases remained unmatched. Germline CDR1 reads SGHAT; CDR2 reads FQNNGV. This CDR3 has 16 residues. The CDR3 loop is CASSQSGSTGFREQYF. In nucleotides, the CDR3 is TGTGCCAGCAGTCAAAGCGGATCGACAGGGTTTAGGGAGCAGTACTTC.

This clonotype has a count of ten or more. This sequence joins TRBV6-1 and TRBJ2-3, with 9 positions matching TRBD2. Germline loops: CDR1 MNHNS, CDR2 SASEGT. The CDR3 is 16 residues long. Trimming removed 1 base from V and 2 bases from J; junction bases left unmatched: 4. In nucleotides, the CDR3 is TGTGCCAGCAGTGAAGGGCTAGCGGGAAACACAGATACGCAGTATTTT. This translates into CASSEGLAGNTDTQYF.

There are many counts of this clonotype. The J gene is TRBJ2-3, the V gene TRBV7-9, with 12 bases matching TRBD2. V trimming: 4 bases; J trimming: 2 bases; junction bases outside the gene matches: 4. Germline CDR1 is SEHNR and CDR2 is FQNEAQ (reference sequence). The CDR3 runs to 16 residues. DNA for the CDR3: TGTGCCAGCAGCTCCGGACTAGCGGGGACCACAGATACGCAGTATTTT. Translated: CASSSGLAGTTDTQYF.

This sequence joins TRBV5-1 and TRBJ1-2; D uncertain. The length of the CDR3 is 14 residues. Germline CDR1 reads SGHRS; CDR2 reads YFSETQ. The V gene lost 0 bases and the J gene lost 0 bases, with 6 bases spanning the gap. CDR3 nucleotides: TGCGCCAGCAGCTTGGGGGGTTCTAACTATGGCTACACCTTC. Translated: CASSLGGSNYGYTF. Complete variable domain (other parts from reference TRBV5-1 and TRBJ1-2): KAGVTQTPRYLIKTRGQQVTLSCSPISGHRSVSWYQQTPGQGLQFLFEYFSETQRNKGNFPGRFSGRQFSNSRSEMNVSTLELGDSALYLCASSLGGSNYGYTFGSGTRLTVV.

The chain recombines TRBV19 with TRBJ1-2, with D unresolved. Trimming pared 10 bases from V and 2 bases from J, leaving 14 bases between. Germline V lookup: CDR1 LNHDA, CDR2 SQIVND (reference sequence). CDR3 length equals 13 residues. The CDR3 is CATRDGSNYGYTF. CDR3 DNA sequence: TGTGCCACCAGAGACGGGTCCAACTATGGCTACACCTTC. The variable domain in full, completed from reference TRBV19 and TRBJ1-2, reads DGGITQSPKYLFRKEGQNVTLSCEQNLNHDAMYWYRQDPGQGLRLIYYSQIVNDFQKGDIAEGYSVSREKKESFPLTVTSAQKNPTAFYLCATRDGSNYGYTFGSGTRLTVV.

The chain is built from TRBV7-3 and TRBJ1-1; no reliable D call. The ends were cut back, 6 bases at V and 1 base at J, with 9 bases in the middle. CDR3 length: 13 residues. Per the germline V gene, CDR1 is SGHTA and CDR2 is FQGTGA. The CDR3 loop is CASRGGANTEAFF. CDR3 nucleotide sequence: TGTGCCAGCAGGGGCGGCGCGAACACTGAAGCTTTCTTT.

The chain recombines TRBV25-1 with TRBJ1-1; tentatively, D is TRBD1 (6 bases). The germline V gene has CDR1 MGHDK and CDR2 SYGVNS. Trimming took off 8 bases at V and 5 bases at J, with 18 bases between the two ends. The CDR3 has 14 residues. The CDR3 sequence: CASVDSKGMTEAFF. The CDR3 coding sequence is TGTGCCAGCGTGGACAGTAAGGGGATGACTGAAGCTTTCTTT.

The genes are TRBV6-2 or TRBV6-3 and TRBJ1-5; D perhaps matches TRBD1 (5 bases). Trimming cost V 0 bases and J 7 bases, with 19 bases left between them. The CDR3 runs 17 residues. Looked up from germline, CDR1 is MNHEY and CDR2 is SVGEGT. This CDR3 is CASSYSITWAGWQPQHF. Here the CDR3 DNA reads TGTGCCAGCAGTTACTCGATAACTTGGGCAGGGTGGCAGCCCCAGCATTTT.

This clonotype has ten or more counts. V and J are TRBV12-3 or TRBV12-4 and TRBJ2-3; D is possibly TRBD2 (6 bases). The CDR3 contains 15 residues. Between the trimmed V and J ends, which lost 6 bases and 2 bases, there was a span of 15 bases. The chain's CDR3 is CASRGPGGFTDTQYF. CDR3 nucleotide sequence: TGTGCCAGCAGAGGGCCCGGGGGTTTCACAGATACGCAGTATTTT.

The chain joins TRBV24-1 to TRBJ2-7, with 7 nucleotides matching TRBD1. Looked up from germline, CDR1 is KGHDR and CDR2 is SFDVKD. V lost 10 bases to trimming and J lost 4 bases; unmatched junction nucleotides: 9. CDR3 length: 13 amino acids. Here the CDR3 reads CATQPGQSYEQYF. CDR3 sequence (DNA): TGTGCCACTCAGCCGGGACAGTCTTACGAGCAGTACTTC.

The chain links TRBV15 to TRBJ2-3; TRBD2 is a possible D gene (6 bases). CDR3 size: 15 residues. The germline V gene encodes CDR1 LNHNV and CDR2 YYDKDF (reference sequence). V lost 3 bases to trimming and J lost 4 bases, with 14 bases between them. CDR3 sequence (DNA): TGTGCCACCAGCAGGGGGGGAGAGGTAGCAGATACGCAGTATTTT. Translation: CATSRGGEVADTQYF.

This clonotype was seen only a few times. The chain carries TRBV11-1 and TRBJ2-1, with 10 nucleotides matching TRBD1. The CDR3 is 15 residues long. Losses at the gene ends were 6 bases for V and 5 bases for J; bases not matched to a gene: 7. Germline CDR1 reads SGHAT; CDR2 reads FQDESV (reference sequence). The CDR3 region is CASRRQGARNNEQFF. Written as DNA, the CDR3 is TGTGCCAGCAGGAGACAGGGGGCGAGGAACAATGAGCAGTTCTTC.